A single TCR beta chain is shown here with its context. Antigen specificity is unknown. Clones were read by immunoSEQ multiplex PCR, and TCRdb kept only the in-frame ones, dropping some. The data show around 140,000 clones, with 93% seen just once and 9.1% held by the top ten. This sample was taken from a study of T cell responses to AZD1222 COVID-19 vaccine. Study-wide results and caveats: After two AZD1222 doses, spike-specific TCR breadth and depth rose versus day 0. Seropositive at baseline were only 5 or 6 AZD1222 recipients. It should be noted that donors were predominantly white British and more often female, and clonal diversity was possibly underestimated.

V was pared by 3 bases and J by 0 bases, with 2 bases of the junction left unmatched. Germline lookup yields CDR1 MDHEN and CDR2 SYDVKM. This CDR3 contains 15 residues. Here the sequenced sample was peripheral blood, taken on day 0 of AZD1222 vaccination. This receptor was taken from an adult in good health. J is TRBJ2-3 and V is TRBV28, with TRBD1 matching 8 bases. The CDR3 region is CASSFGTGSTDTQYF. The CDR3 DNA sequence: TGTGCCAGCAGTTTCGGGACAGGTAGCACAGATACGCAGTATTTT.